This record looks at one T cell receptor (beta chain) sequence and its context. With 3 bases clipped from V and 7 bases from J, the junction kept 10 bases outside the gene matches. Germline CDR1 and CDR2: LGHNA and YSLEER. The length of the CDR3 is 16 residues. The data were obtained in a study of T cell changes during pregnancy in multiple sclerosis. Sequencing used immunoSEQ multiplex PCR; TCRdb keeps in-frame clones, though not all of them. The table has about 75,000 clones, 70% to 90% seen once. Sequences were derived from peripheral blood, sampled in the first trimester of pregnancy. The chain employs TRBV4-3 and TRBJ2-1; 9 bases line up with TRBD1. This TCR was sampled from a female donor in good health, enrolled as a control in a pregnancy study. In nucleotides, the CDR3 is TGCGCCAGCAGCCAGGTCCCCGGGACAGGGTTTAATGAGCAGTTCTTC. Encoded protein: CASSQVPGTGFNEQFF.